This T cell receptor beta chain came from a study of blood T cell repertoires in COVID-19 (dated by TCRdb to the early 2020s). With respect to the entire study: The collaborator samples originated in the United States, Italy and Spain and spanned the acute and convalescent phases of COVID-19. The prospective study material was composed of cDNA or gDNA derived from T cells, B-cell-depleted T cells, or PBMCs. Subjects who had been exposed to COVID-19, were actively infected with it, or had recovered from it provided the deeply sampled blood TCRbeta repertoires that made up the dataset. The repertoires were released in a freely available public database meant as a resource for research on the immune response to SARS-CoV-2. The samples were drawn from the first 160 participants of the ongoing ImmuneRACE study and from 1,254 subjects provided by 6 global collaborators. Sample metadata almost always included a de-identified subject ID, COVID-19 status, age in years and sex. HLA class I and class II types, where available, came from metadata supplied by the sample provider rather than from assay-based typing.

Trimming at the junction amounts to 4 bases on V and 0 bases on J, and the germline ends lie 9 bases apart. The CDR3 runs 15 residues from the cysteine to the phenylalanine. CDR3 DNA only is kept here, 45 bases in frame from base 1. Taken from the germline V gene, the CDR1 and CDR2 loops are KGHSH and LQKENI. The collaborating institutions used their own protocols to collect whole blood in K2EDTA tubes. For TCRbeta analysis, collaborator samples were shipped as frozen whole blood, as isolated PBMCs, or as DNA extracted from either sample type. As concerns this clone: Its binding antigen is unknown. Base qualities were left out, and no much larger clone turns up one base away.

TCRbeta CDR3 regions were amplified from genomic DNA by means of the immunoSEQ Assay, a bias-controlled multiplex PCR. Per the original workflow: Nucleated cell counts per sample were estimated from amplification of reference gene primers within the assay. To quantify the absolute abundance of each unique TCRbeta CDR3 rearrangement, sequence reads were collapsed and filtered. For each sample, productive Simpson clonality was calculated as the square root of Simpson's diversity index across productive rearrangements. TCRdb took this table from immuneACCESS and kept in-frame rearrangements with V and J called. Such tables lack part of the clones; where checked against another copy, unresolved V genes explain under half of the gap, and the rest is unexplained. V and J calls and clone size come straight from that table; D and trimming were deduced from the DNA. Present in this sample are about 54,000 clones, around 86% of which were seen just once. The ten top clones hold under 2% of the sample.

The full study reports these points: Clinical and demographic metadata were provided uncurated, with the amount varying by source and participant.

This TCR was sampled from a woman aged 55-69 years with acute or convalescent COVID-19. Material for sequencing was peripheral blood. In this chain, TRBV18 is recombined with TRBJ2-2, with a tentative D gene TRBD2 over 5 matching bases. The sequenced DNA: TGTGCCAGCTCACGATTAGCGTCGAACACCGGGGAGCTGTTTTTT. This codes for CASSRLASNTGELFF.